These 17 T cell receptor beta chains share one sample of origin, sequenced in a study of cytomegalovirus exposure and HLA in healthy donors. Use of 60 Vbeta and 13 Jbeta primers characterized the PCR. TCRdb's table, derived via immunoSEQ multiplex PCR, lists solely in-frame clones and lacks some. The sample lists more than 60,000 clones; around four fifths were seen once. Sequencing was done on a sample of PBMCs. The receptors here all came from a woman aged 40 to 50 in good health and CMV-seropositive.

With regard to this clone: One junction end does not reproduce the germline sequence, and a read error may be involved. The V and J genes are TRBV7-9 and TRBJ1-2; D call uncertain. This CDR3 is built from 17 residues. Germline V gene data show CDR1 as SEHNR and CDR2 as FQNEAQ (reference sequence). CDR3 in DNA: TGTTCCAGCAGCACAATCGGAGGAACGGGAAAAGGCTATGGCTACACCTTC. Translation gives CSSSTIGGTGKGYGYTF.

The chain couples TRBV5-1 to TRBJ1-2; TRBD1 matches 7 bases. V gave up 4 bases and J gave up 3 bases; unmatched junction bases: 9. The germline CDR1 and CDR2 sequences are SGHRS and YFSETQ. The CDR3 length is 15 residues. CDR3: CASSPGTATHYGYTF. For the CDR3, the DNA is TGCGCCAGCAGCCCCGGGACAGCTACCCACTATGGCTACACCTTC.

The chain uses TRBV18 and TRBJ2-3, with a tentative D call TRBD1 (6 bases). Trimming left V 3 bases short and J 0 bases short, with 10 bases between. Germline-derived CDR1 and CDR2 are KGHSH and LQKENI. The CDR3 has 15 amino acids. The CDR3 nucleotides are TGTGCCAGCTCACCCTTAGGGGGTAGCACAGATACGCAGTATTTT. As protein: CASSPLGGSTDTQYF.

The V gene is TRBV5-1, the J gene TRBJ1-6; TRBD1 is a possible D gene (5 bases). The CDR3 is 15 amino acids. CDR1 is SGHRS, CDR2 YFSETQ, per germline. Trimming shortened V by 4 bases and J by 8 bases, and 16 bases separated the two germline ends. The CDR3 region is CASSPGGTIDSPLHF. The CDR3, as DNA: TGCGCCAGCAGCCCTGGGGGGACGATCGATTCACCCCTCCACTTT.

V and J are TRBV28 and TRBJ2-1; 8 positions agree with TRBD2. CDR1 is MDHEN, CDR2 SYDVKM, per germline. The length of the CDR3 is 17 residues. V lost 0 bases and J lost 0; bases outside the gene matches: 4. CDR3 protein: CASSLWALAGSYNEQFF. The CDR3 coding sequence is TGTGCCAGCAGTTTATGGGCCCTAGCGGGCTCCTACAATGAGCAGTTCTTC.

The chain recombines TRBV21-1 with TRBJ2-7; the D call TRBD2 from the table was never checked on the DNA. TRBV21-1 is tagged as a pseudogene. This CDR3 contains 16 residues. CDR3 residues: CASSSRGAGQHYEQYF. CDR3 nucleotide sequence: TGTGCCAGCAGCAGCCGAGGGGCGGGGCAACACTACGAGCAGTACTTC.

The J gene is TRBJ2-7, the V gene TRBV5-1; 9 positions agree with TRBD1. This CDR3 is built from 16 residues. After removal of 4 bases from V and 2 bases from J, the junction contained 10 bases not matched to a gene. Per the germline V gene, CDR1 is SGHRS and CDR2 is YFSETQ. Written as DNA, the CDR3 is TGCGCCAGCAGCCAAGAACCGGGACAGGGTGCCTACGAGCAGTACTTC. This codes for CASSQEPGQGAYEQYF.

This rearrangement joins TRBV7-3 to TRBJ1-5; 7 bases align to TRBD1. Germline CDR1 is SGHTA and CDR2 is FQGTGA. Trimming took 5 bases from V and 0 from J; bases not matched to a gene: 4. The CDR3 is 15 amino acids. The CDR3 here is CASSVTGISNQPQHF. CDR3 nucleotides: TGTGCCAGCAGCGTGACAGGGATTAGCAATCAGCCCCAGCATTTT. The entire variable domain, with the rest obtained from reference TRBV7-3 and TRBJ1-5, is as follows: GAGVSQTPSNKVTEKGKYVELRCDPISGHTALYWYRQSLGQGPEFLIYFQGTGAADDSGLPNDRFFAVRPEGSVSTLKIQRTERGDSAVYLCASSVTGISNQPQHFGDGTRLSIL.

V is TRBV5-4 and J is TRBJ2-3, with 9 bases aligning to TRBD2. The CDR3 extends over 15 amino acids. Germline V gene data show CDR1 as SGHNT and CDR2 as YYREEE (reference sequence). V shed 4 bases and J 2 bases; nucleotides not matched to a gene: 5. CDR3 coding DNA: TGTGCCAGCAGCACCGGGACTAGCTTCACAGATACGCAGTATTTT. Protein sequence: CASSTGTSFTDTQYF.

The rearrangement links TRBV6-5 to TRBJ1-4, with a possible D match to TRBD1 (6 bases). Germline V CDR1 and CDR2: MNHEY, SVGAGI. The CDR3 sequence is 16 residues long. V was trimmed by 2 bases and J by 2 bases, leaving 12 bases between them. CDR3 loop: CASSYRGSPTNEKLFF. CDR3 sequence (DNA): TGTGCCAGCAGTTACAGGGGGTCACCGACTAATGAAAAACTGTTTTTT.

The V call is TRBV2, the J call TRBJ2-7; the D is unclear. Germline V gene lookup returns CDR1 SNHLY and CDR2 FYNNEI. The CDR3 contains 12 residues. The V and J ends lost 4 bases and 4 bases respectively, with 8 bases between them. The CDR3 spells CASSVQAYEQYF. The CDR3 nucleotides are TGTGCCAGCAGTGTCCAGGCTTACGAGCAGTACTTC.

The chain carries TRBV2 and TRBJ1-2; the D is unclear. CDR3 length: 14 residues. V was pared by 4 bases and J by 2 bases, with 11 bases between. Germline V CDR1 and CDR2: SNHLY, FYNNEI. In nucleotides, the CDR3 is TGTGCCAGCAGTGCCCGTCGAGGAAACTATGGCTACACCTTC. It specifies CASSARRGNYGYTF. Using reference TRBV2 and TRBJ1-2 for the parts outside the CDR3, the full variable domain is EPEVTQTPSHQVTQMGQEVILRCVPISNHLYFYWYRQILGQKVEFLVSFYNNEISEKSEIFDDQFSVERPDGSNFTLKIRSTKLEDSAMYFCASSARRGNYGYTFGSGTRLTVV.

The chain has TRBV11-3 and TRBJ2-5; possibly TRBD2 for D (6 bases). The CDR3 contains 13 residues. The V and J ends lost 4 bases and 8 bases respectively, with 14 bases between them. Germline V gives CDR1 SGHNT, CDR2 YENEEA. CDR3 loop: CASSSGLAQTQYF. CDR3 nucleotide sequence: TGTGCCAGCAGCTCGGGACTCGCCCAAACCCAGTACTTC.

The rearrangement links TRBV28 to TRBJ1-1; D gene ambiguous. V was clipped by 3 bases and J by 1 base, with 6 bases between them. Germline CDR1 MDHEN, CDR2 SYDVKM. The CDR3 contains 13 residues. Here the CDR3 reads CASSFGANTEAFF. Here the CDR3 DNA reads TGTGCCAGCAGTTTCGGAGCGAACACTGAAGCTTTCTTT.

This clone was observed a few times. The J gene is TRBJ2-2, the V gene TRBV28; D uncertain. Germline CDR1 and CDR2: MDHEN and SYDVKM. The ends were cut back, 7 bases at V and 6 bases at J, with 18 bases in the middle. The CDR3 spans 15 residues. The CDR3 loop is CASTDNLIAPGELFF. The CDR3 coding sequence is TGTGCCAGCACTGATAATTTGATAGCCCCCGGGGAGCTGTTTTTT. Based on the CDR3 plus reference TRBV28 and TRBJ2-2, the full variable domain is DVKVTQSSRYLVKRTGEKVFLECVQDMDHENMFWYRQDPGLGLRLIYFSYDVKMKEKGDIPEGYSVSREKKERFSLILESASTNQTSMYLCASTDNLIAPGELFFGEGSRLTVL.

The CDR3: CATSRDRDRAPDTQYF. CDR3 nucleotide sequence: TGTGCCACCAGCAGGGACCGGGACAGGGCTCCAGATACGCAGTATTTT. This chain links TRBV15 with TRBJ2-3; TRBD1 matches at 9 bases. With 3 bases clipped from V and 4 bases from J, the junction kept 8 bases outside the gene matches. In germline, CDR1 is LNHNV, CDR2 YYDKDF (reference sequence). This CDR3 comprises 16 residues. Combining the CDR3 with reference TRBV15 and TRBJ2-3 gives the whole variable domain DAMVIQNPRYQVTQFGKPVTLSCSQTLNHNVMYWYQQKSSQAPKLLFHYYDKDFNNEADTPDNFQSRRPNTSFCFLDIRSPGLGDTAMYLCATSRDRDRAPDTQYFGPGTRLTVL.

DNA for the CDR3: TGTGCCAGTACTTATAGGGAGCGGGGGGGCGGGAGAAACATTCAGTACTTC. It specifies CASTYRERGGGRNIQYF. V gene TRBV19 combines with J gene TRBJ2-4; 10 bases fit TRBD2. V lost 7 bases and J lost 6; bases outside the gene matches: 15. The CDR3 consists of 17 residues. The germline CDR1 and CDR2 sequences are LNHDA and SQIVND (reference sequence). The entire variable domain, with the rest obtained from reference TRBV19 and TRBJ2-4, is as follows: DGGITQSPKYLFRKEGQNVTLSCEQNLNHDAMYWYRQDPGQGLRLIYYSQIVNDFQKGDIAEGYSVSREKKESFPLTVTSAQKNPTAFYLCASTYRERGGGRNIQYFGAGTRLSVL.